The 18 T cell receptor beta chains below all came from one sample that was sequenced in a study of control samples from healthy donors and cancer patients. Measured with immunoSEQ multiplex PCR; TCRdb has only the in-frame clones, and not every one. Of more than 95,000 clones in the sample, approximately 90% were seen once. The sequencing sample was made of blood. These receptors originate from a woman in her sixties or seventies in good health.

This rearrangement joins TRBV24-1 to TRBJ2-2; D may be TRBD1 or TRBD2 (5 bases each). Trimming left V 4 bases short and J 0 bases short, with 11 bases between. This CDR3 is built from 16 residues. Per the germline V gene, CDR1 is KGHDR and CDR2 is SFDVKD. This chain's CDR3 is CATSESGTANTGELFF. The CDR3 nucleotides are TGTGCCACCAGTGAGTCCGGGACGGCGAACACCGGGGAGCTGTTTTTT.

CDR3 coding DNA: TGTGCCATCACTCCCCAGACCTCGTATGGCTACACCTTC. This sequence encodes CAITPQTSYGYTF. The gene calls are TRBV10-3 and TRBJ1-2; D is unresolved. V shed 7 bases and J shed 5 bases, with 14 bases lying between them. The CDR3 has 13 amino acids. Germline CDR1 is ENHRY and CDR2 is SYGVKD.

The V call is TRBV5-6, the J call TRBJ1-5; D gene unclear. V lost 1 base to trimming and J lost 0 bases, with 8 bases between them. The CDR3 covers 15 residues. The V gene's germline CDR1 is SGHDT and CDR2 YYEEEE. CDR3 sequence reads: CASSLYGYSNQPQHF. The CDR3 DNA sequence: TGTGCCAGCAGCTTGTATGGGTATAGCAATCAGCCCCAGCATTTT.

The V call is TRBV4-3, the J call TRBJ2-3; no reliable D call. The CDR3 is 13 amino acids. Trimming took 4 bases from V and 4 from J, leaving 9 bases between them. Per germline, CDR1 LGHNA and CDR2 YSLEER. Here the CDR3 DNA reads TGCGCCAGCAGCCCCGGATCTTCAGATACGCAGTATTTT. Its protein product is CASSPGSSDTQYF.

This clone was recorded only once. This chain joins TRBV19 and TRBJ2-2, with no clear D. Trimming took 6 bases from V and 1 from J, leaving 9 bases between them. There are 14 residues in the CDR3. The germline gives CDR1 LNHDA, CDR2 SQIVND (reference sequence). The CDR3 DNA follows: TGTGCCAGTAGAGGCTCCCAGAACACCGGGGAGCTGTTTTTT. It yields the protein CASRGSQNTGELFF.

The gene calls are TRBV5-1 and TRBJ1-1; tentatively, D is TRBD1 (5 bases). Germline V gives CDR1 SGHRS, CDR2 YFSETQ. The CDR3 is 12 amino acids. Trimming removed 3 bases at V and 4 bases at J, with 7 bases between. CDR3 sequence reads: CASSSQGTEAFF. The CDR3 region has the DNA TGCGCCAGCAGCTCTCAGGGCACTGAAGCTTTCTTT.

V and J are TRBV19 and TRBJ1-5; D is unclear. Trimming stripped 7 bases from V and 2 bases from J, with 9 bases between. The CDR3 runs 13 residues. Germline loops: CDR1 LNHDA, CDR2 SQIVND (reference sequence). The CDR3 is CASNTRGNQPQHF. The CDR3 coding sequence is TGTGCCAGTAATACTCGGGGCAATCAGCCCCAGCATTTT.

The chain carries TRBV7-9 and TRBJ2-1; the D is unclear. V lost 1 base, J lost 3 bases, and 7 bases lay in between. Germline V gene data show CDR1 as SEHNR and CDR2 as FQNEAQ (reference sequence). CDR3 size: 14 residues. The CDR3 coding sequence is TGTGCCAGCAGCTTAGGACTCGACTACAATGAGCAGTTCTTC. As protein: CASSLGLDYNEQFF. Supplemented by reference TRBV7-9 and TRBJ2-1, the full variable domain reads DTGVSQNPRHKITKRGQNVTFRCDPISEHNRLYWYRQTLGQGPEFLTYFQNEAQLEKSRLLSDRFSAERPKGSFSTLEIQRTEQGDSAMYLCASSLGLDYNEQFFGPGTRLTVL.

The CDR3 DNA reads TGTGCCAGCAGCCAAGAAAGGTTGCAGGGTGGCTATGGCTACACCTTC. Amino acids: CASSQERLQGGYGYTF. The J gene is TRBJ1-2, the V gene TRBV3-1 (or the pseudogene TRBV3-2); D perhaps matches TRBD1 (5 bases). CDR1 and CDR2 from the germline V gene are LGHDT and YNNKEL (reference sequence). The CDR3 length is 16 residues. V was trimmed by 0 bases and J by 4 bases, leaving 15 bases between them.

This clone has just a few counts. This CDR3 reads CASSYSTGYYGYTF. CDR3 bases: TGTGCCAGCAGTTACTCGACAGGCTATTATGGCTACACCTTC. The chain combines TRBV6-2 or TRBV6-3 with TRBJ1-2, with D tentatively TRBD1 (6 bases). Germline V gives CDR1 MNHEY, CDR2 SVGEGT. Between the trimmed V and J ends, which lost 0 bases and 5 bases, there was a span of 10 bases. The CDR3 consists of 14 residues.

The rearrangement joins TRBV10-3 to TRBJ1-2, with unresolved D. The CDR3 runs to 12 residues. Germline V gene data show CDR1 as ENHRY and CDR2 as SYGVKD. Trimming stripped 3 bases from V and 4 bases from J, with 6 bases between. This CDR3 is CAISDEGYGYTF. The DNA of the CDR3 is TGTGCCATCAGTGATGAGGGCTATGGCTACACCTTC.

The chain links TRBV9 to TRBJ2-1; D is ambiguous. The CDR3 spans 12 residues. V lost 4 bases to trimming and J lost 5 bases, with 7 bases between them. Germline V CDR1 and CDR2: SGDLS, YYNGEE. In nucleotides, the CDR3 is TGTGCCAGCAGCCTCCGGGACAATGAGCAGTTCTTC. Encoded protein: CASSLRDNEQFF. The whole variable domain, filled in from reference TRBV9 and TRBJ2-1, reads DSGVTQTPKHLITATGQRVTLRCSPRSGDLSVYWYQQSLDQGLQFLIQYYNGEERAKGNILERFSAQQFPDLHSELNLSSLELGDSALYFCASSLRDNEQFFGPGTRLTVL.

This clone was detected only a few times. The V and J genes are TRBV9 and TRBJ1-2; possible D gene TRBD1, 5 bases. Trimming shortened V by 4 bases and J by 4 bases, and 14 bases separated the two germline ends. Germline CDR1 and CDR2: SGDLS and YYNGEE. This CDR3 spans 14 amino acids. The CDR3 sequence is CASSPRGTSYGYTF. The CDR3 nucleotides are TGTGCCAGCAGCCCCCGGGGCACATCCTATGGCTACACCTTC.

The J gene is TRBJ1-2, the V gene TRBV25-1; D is undetermined. Trimming cost V 5 bases and J 5 bases, with 6 bases left between them. Germline values: CDR1 MGHDK, CDR2 SYGVNS. The CDR3 totals 11 residues. This CDR3 is CASSSGYGYTF. The CDR3 DNA reads as TGTGCCAGCAGTTCGGGGTATGGCTACACCTTC.

This clone was counted once. This chain links TRBV4-1 with TRBJ1-2; 10 bases agree with TRBD1. Unmatched junction bases numbered 6, after V lost 0 bases and J lost 5 bases. The V gene's germline CDR1 is MGHRA and CDR2 YSYEKL. The CDR3 covers 16 residues. CDR3 sequence: CASSQDRQGAGYGYTF. As DNA, the CDR3 is TGCGCCAGCAGCCAAGATCGACAGGGGGCAGGGTATGGCTACACCTTC.

This sequence joins TRBV25-1 and TRBJ1-4, with D hard to call. The V end lost 11 bases, the J end lost 5 bases, and 15 bases lay between the germline ends. This CDR3 is 13 amino acids long. Germline CDR1 and CDR2: MGHDK and SYGVNS. DNA for the CDR3: TGTGCCGGATTACAGAACCTCAATGAAAAACTGTTTTTT. Its translation: CAGLQNLNEKLFF.

This chain joins TRBV3-1 (or the pseudogene TRBV3-2) and TRBJ2-1; D gene unclear. The CDR3 covers 12 residues. Trimming cost V 3 bases and J 6 bases, with 6 bases left between them. Germline V gene data show CDR1 as LGHDT and CDR2 as YNNKEL (reference sequence). The CDR3 spells CASSQRTNEQFF. Here the CDR3 DNA reads TGTGCCAGCAGCCAGCGCACCAATGAGCAGTTCTTC.

The rearrangement joins TRBV19 to TRBJ2-2; 10 bases match TRBD2. The CDR3 runs 14 residues. Germline loops: CDR1 LNHDA, CDR2 SQIVND (reference sequence). V lost 5 bases, J lost 4 bases, and 1 base stayed unmatched. In DNA form, the CDR3 reads TGTGCCAGTAGTTGGACTAGCGGCACCGGGGAGCTGTTTTTT. Translated: CASSWTSGTGELFF.